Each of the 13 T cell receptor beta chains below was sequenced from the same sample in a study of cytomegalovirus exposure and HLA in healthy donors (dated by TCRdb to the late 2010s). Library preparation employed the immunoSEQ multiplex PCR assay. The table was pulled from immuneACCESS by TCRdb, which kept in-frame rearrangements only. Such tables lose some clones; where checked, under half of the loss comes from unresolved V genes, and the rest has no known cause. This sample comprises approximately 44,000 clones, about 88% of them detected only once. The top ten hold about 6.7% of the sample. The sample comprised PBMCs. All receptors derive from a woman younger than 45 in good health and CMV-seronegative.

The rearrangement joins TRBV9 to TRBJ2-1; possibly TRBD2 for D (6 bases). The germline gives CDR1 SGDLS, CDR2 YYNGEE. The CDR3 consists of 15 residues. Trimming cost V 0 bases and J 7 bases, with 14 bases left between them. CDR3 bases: TGTGCCAGCAGCGTAGCTGGGGGGACTGCGAATGAGCAGTTCTTC. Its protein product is CASSVAGGTANEQFF.

CDR3 in DNA: TGTGCCAGTAGTATAATCTGGGCAGGGGGCCGTGAAAAACTGTTTTTT. It encodes CASSIIWAGGREKLFF. The rearrangement joins TRBV19 to TRBJ1-4, with 8 bases that match TRBD1. This CDR3 has 16 amino acids. Losses at the gene ends were 2 bases for V and 7 bases for J; bases not matched to a gene: 9. Germline V gene sequence: CDR1 LNHDA, CDR2 SQIVND (reference sequence).

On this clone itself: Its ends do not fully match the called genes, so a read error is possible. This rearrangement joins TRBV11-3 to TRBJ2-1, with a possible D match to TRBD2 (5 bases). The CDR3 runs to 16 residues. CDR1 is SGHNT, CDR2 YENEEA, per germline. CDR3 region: CASSLASLSSYNEQFF. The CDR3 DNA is TGCGCCAGCAGCTTAGCTAGCTTGAGCTCCTACAATGAGCAGTTCTTC.

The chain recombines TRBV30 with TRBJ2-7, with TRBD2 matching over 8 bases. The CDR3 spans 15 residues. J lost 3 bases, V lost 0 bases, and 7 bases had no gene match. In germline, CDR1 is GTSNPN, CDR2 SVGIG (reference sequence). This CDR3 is CAWSVSVAGGYEQYF. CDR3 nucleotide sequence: TGTGCCTGGAGTGTATCCGTTGCGGGGGGCTACGAGCAGTACTTC.

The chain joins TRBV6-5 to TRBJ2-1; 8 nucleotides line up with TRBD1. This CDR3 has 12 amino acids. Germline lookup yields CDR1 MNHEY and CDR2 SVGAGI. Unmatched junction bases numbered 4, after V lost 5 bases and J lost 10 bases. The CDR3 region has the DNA TGTGCCAGCAGTCCCAGACAGGGGGAGCAGTTCTTC. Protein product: CASSPRQGEQFF.

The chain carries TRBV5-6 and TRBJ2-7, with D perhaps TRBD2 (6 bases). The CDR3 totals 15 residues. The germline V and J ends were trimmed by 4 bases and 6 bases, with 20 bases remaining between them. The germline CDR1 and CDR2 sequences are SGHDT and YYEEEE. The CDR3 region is CASSRPGTAGSEQYF. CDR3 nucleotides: TGTGCCAGCAGCCGGCCCGGGACTGCAGGCAGCGAGCAGTACTTC.

The CDR3 DNA reads TGCGCCAGCAGCAAAAGATCCGGGACAGTGTGGGACTATGGCTACACCTTC. Encoded protein: CASSKRSGTVWDYGYTF. V is TRBV5-1 and J is TRBJ1-2; 7 bases agree with TRBD1. The CDR3 is 17 amino acids. V shed 4 bases and J 3 bases; nucleotides not matched to a gene: 15. Germline V gene sequence: CDR1 SGHRS, CDR2 YFSETQ.

The CDR3 DNA reads as TGTGCCAGCAGCTCGAGCGGGAGGGGCCAAGAGACCCAGTACTTC. It translates to CASSSSGRGQETQYF. The V and J genes are TRBV28 and TRBJ2-5; TRBD2 matches at 10 bases. CDR3 length equals 15 residues. The junction had 5 bases not matched to a gene; V was cut back by 6 bases and J by 1 base. CDR1 is MDHEN and CDR2 is SYDVKM in the germline V gene.

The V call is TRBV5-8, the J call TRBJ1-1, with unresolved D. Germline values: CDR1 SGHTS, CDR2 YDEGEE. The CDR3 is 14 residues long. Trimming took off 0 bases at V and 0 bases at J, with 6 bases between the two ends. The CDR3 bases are TGTGCCAGCAGCTTGGGCGGCTTGAACACTGAAGCTTTCTTT. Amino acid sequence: CASSLGGLNTEAFF.

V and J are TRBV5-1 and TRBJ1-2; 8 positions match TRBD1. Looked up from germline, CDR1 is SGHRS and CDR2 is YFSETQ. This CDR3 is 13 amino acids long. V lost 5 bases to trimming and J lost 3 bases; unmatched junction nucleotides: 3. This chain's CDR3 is CASSPTGDYGYTF. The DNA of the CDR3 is TGCGCCAGCAGTCCGACAGGGGACTATGGCTACACCTTC. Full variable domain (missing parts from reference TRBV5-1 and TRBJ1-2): KAGVTQTPRYLIKTRGQQVTLSCSPISGHRSVSWYQQTPGQGLQFLFEYFSETQRNKGNFPGRFSGRQFSNSRSEMNVSTLELGDSALYLCASSPTGDYGYTFGSGTRLTVV.

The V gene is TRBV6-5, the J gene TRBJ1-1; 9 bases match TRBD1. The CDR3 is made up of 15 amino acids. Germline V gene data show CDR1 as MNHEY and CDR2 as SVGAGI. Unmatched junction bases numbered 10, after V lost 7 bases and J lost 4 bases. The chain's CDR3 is CASNQLTGGITEAFF. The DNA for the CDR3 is TGTGCCAGCAACCAACTTACAGGGGGCATCACTGAAGCTTTCTTT.

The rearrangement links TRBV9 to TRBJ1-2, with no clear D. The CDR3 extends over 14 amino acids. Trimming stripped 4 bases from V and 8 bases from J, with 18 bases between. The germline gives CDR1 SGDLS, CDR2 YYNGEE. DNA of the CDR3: TGTGCCAGCAGCTCCCAGCGTATGACCTCCGGCTACACCTTC. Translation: CASSSQRMTSGYTF.

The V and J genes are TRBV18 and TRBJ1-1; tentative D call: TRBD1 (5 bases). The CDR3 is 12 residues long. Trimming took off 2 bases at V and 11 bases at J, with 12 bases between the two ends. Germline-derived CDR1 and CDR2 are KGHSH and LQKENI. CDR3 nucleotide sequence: TGTGCCAGCTCACCAGGGGCCCCACGGGCTTTCTTT. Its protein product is CASSPGAPRAFF.